A single TCR beta chain is shown here with its context. What it binds is not known. The CDR3 is 14 amino acids. The germline V and J ends were trimmed by 0 bases and 6 bases, with 12 bases remaining between them. The germline V gene encodes CDR1 SGDLS and CDR2 YYNGEE. Produced via immunoSEQ multiplex PCR; TCRdb's table is partial and in-frame only. The repertoire consists of 45,000 to 60,000 clones, with about 94% occurring once and the leading ten covering around 3%. This specimen belongs to a study of T cell therapy after organ transplantation. Whole-study context: Patients received up to 6 T cell doses every 2 weeks. Of around 10 patients, eight responded clinically and two did not.

These patients had received solid-organ transplants and had drug-resistant or recurrent cytomegalovirus. The V call is TRBV9, the J call TRBJ1-1; TRBD1 might be the D (5 bases). This specimen consisted of CD8+ T cells from blood, obtained before autologous CMV-specific T cell therapy. The source is a human patient who had received a solid organ transplant and had CMV disease. This CDR3 is CASSVGVGAAEAFF. The CDR3 DNA is TGTGCCAGCAGCGTAGGGGTCGGGGCGGCTGAAGCTTTCTTT.